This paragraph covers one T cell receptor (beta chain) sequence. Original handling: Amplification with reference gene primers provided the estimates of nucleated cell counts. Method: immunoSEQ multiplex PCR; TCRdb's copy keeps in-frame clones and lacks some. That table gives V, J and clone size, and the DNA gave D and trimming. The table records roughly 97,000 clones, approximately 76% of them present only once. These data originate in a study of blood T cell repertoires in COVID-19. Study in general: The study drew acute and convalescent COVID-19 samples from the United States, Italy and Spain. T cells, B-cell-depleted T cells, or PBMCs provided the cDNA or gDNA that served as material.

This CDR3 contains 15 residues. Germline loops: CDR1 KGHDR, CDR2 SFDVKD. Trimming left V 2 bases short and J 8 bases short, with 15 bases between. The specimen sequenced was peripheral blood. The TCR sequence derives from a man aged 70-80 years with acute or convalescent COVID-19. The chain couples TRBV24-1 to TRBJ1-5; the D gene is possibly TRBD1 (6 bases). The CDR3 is CATSDSRGPSKPQHF. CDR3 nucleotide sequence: TGTGCCACCAGTGATTCCAGGGGCCCCTCGAAGCCCCAGCATTTT.